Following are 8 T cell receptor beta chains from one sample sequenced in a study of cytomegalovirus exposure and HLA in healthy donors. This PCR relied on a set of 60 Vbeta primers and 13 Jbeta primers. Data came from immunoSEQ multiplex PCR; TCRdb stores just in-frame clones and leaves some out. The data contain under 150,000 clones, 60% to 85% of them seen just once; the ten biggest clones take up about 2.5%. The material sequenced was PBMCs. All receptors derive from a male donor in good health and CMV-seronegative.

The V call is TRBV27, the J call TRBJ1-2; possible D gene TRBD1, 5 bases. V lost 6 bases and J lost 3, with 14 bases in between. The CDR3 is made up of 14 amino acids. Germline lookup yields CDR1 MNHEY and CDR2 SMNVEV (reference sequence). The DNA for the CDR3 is TGTGCCAGCAGCCCACCCGGCAGGGACTATGGCTACACCTTC. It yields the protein CASSPPGRDYGYTF.

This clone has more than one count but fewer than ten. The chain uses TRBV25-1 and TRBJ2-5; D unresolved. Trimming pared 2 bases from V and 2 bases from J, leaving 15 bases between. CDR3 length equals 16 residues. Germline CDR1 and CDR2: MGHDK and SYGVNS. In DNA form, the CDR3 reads TGTGCCAGCAGTGAAGGAATGAACACGGGTCAAGAGACCCAGTACTTC. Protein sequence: CASSEGMNTGQETQYF. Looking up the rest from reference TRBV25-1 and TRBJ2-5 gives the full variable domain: EADIYQTPRYLVIGTGKKITLECSQTMGHDKMYWYQQDPGMELHLIHYSYGVNSTEKGDLSSESTVSRIRTEHFPLTLESARPSHTSQYLCASSEGMNTGQETQYFGPGTRLLVL.

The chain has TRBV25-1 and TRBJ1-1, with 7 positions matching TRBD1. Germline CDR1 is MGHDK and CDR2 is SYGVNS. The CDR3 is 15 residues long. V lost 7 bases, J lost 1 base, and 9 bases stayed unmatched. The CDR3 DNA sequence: TGTGCCAGCATGAAGCCCACAGGGGCGAACACTGAAGCTTTCTTT. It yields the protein CASMKPTGANTEAFF.

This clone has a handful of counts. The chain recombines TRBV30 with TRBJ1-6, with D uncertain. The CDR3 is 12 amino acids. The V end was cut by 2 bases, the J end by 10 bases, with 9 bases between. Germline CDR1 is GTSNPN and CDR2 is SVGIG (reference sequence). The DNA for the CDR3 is TGTGCCTGGAGTACTTGGGCGTCACCCCTCCACTTT. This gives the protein CAWSTWASPLHF.

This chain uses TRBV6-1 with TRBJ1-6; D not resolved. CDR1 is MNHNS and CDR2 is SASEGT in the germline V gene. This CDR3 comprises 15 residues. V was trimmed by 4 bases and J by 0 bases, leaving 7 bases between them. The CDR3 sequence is CASSAVSSYNSPLHF. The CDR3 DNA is TGTGCCAGCAGTGCCGTTAGCTCCTATAATTCACCCCTCCACTTT.

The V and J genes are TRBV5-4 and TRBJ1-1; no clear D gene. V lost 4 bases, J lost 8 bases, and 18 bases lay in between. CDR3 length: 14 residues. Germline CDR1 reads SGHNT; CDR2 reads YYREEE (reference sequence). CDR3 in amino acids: CASSLRDARREAFF. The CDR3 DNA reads TGTGCCAGCAGCCTGAGGGATGCTCGACGCGAAGCTTTCTTT.

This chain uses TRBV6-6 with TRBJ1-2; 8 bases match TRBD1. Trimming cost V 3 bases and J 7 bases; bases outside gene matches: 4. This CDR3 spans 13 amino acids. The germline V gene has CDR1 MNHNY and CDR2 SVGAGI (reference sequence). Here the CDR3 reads CASSYAGGSGYTF. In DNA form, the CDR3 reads TGTGCCAGCAGTTATGCAGGGGGCAGTGGCTACACCTTC.

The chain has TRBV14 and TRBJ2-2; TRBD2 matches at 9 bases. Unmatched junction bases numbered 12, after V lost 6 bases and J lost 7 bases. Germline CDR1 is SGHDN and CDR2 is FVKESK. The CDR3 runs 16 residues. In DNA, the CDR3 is TGTGCCAGCAGGCCGGCGGGGGGGCCGGTAATCGGGGAGCTGTTTTTT. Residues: CASRPAGGPVIGELFF.